This record looks at one T cell receptor beta chain sequence and its context. The source of the sample is a study of control samples from healthy donors and cancer patients. CDR3 length equals 15 residues. The V and J ends lost 4 bases and 2 bases respectively, with 15 bases between them. Germline-derived CDR1 and CDR2 are LGHDT and YNNKEL (reference sequence). Repertoires were generated with immunoSEQ multiplex PCR, while TCRdb's copy carries only in-frame clones and drops some. The sample holds 150,000 to 200,000 clones, roughly 89% seen once. The sequencing input was blood. The chain couples TRBV3-1 (or the pseudogene TRBV3-2) to TRBJ2-7; possibly TRBD2 for D (5 bases). This receptor was obtained from a man aged 30 to 45 in good health. The CDR3 spells CASSPSPTAAYEQYF. CDR3 coding DNA: TGTGCCAGCAGCCCTAGCCCGACTGCAGCCTACGAGCAGTACTTC.